The sequence of this TCR beta chain was determined in a study of T cell responses to AZD1222 COVID-19 vaccine. Study as a whole: Second doses were pooled across both intervals (about 4 or about 12 weeks).

Broader study findings: Regions 160-218 and 743-854 held dominance among vaccine-associated CD4 TCRs, which spanned spike. Unmutated variant regions are reportedly targeted by nearly half of spike-specific TCRs. Baseline serology detected seropositivity in only five or six AZD1222 recipients.

Repertoires were generated with immunoSEQ multiplex PCR, while TCRdb's copy carries only in-frame clones and drops some. The sample yields roughly 81,000 clones, about 86% seen once. V gave up 6 bases and J gave up 1 base, with 15 bases separating them. Germline values: CDR1 MNHEY, CDR2 SVGAGI. The CDR3 contains 15 residues. This clone has a handful of counts. Antigen: not known. The chain couples TRBV6-5 to TRBJ2-5; possible D gene TRBD1, 6 bases. The clonotype comes from an adult in good health. The specimen was peripheral blood, collected on day 0 of AZD1222 vaccination. The CDR3: CASRDYQGSQETQYF. The CDR3 coding sequence is TGTGCCAGCAGGGATTACCAGGGGTCCCAAGAGACCCAGTACTTC.